Listed here are 15 T cell receptor beta chains from one sample, sequenced in a study of shared clonotypes between healthy human individuals (dated by TCRdb to 2018 to 2020). The library was built by means of the immunoSEQ multiplex PCR assay. TCRdb's version of the immuneACCESS table is confined to in-frame rearrangements and falls short of the full clone set. An unresolved V gene accounts for under half of the shortfall where checked; the remainder is of unknown origin. This sample gives roughly 640,000 clones in total; 97% of them show up just once. The top ten clones comprise 0.057% of the sample. The source material was naive CD4+ T cells sorted from blood. The cell subset or site label corresponds to: CD45RA+ positively selected. The receptors were gathered from a woman aged 25 to 39 in good health.

The J gene is TRBJ2-7, the V gene TRBV29-1; D call uncertain. V was trimmed by 3 bases and J by 1 base, leaving 7 bases between them. The germline V gene has CDR1 SQVTM and CDR2 ANQGSEA. The CDR3 loop spans 12 amino acids. CDR3 sequence reads: CSVDTPSYEQYF. As DNA, the CDR3 is TGCAGCGTTGACACACCTTCCTACGAGCAGTACTTC.

V usage is TRBV9 and J usage is TRBJ2-7, with a possible D match to TRBD1 (6 bases). The V gene's germline CDR1 is SGDLS and CDR2 YYNGEE. V lost 4 bases to trimming and J lost 4 bases, with 21 bases between them. The CDR3 sequence is 16 residues long. The CDR3 DNA reads as TGTGCCAGCAGCCCAGAACTCGGGACACGATTATACGAGCAGTACTTC. It is translated as CASSPELGTRLYEQYF.

The V and J genes are TRBV6-5 and TRBJ2-7; no clear D. This CDR3 has 11 amino acids. V was trimmed by 4 bases and J by 7 bases, leaving 8 bases between them. CDR1 and CDR2 from the germline V gene are MNHEY and SVGAGI. This CDR3 reads CASSLGGEQYF. In nucleotides, the CDR3 is TGTGCCAGCAGTTTGGGTGGAGAGCAGTACTTC.

The chain is built from TRBV28 and TRBJ2-7, with TRBD1 identical over 9 bases. Trimming removed 5 bases from V and 6 bases from J; junction bases left unmatched: 11. CDR1 is MDHEN, CDR2 SYDVKM, per germline. The CDR3 has 15 residues. The CDR3 region has the DNA TGTGCCAGCAGTCGGTACAGGGGGCGCGGGGGCGAGCAGTACTTC. This gives the protein CASSRYRGRGGEQYF.

The rearrangement uses TRBV19 and TRBJ1-1, with D maybe TRBD1 (6 bases). Germline assignment: CDR1 LNHDA and CDR2 SQIVND (reference sequence). V lost 4 bases and J lost 1, with 13 bases in between. The CDR3 has 15 residues. The CDR3 DNA reads TGTGCCAGTAGTACTCGACAGGTAACGAACACTGAAGCTTTCTTT. This codes for CASSTRQVTNTEAFF.

V gene TRBV5-1 combines with J gene TRBJ2-7; TRBD2 matches 8 bases. V shed 3 bases and J 6 bases; nucleotides not matched to a gene: 8. The CDR3 extends over 14 amino acids. CDR1 is SGHRS and CDR2 is YFSETQ in the germline V gene. CDR3 protein: CASSWAGGSGEQYF. The CDR3 nucleotides are TGCGCCAGCAGCTGGGCGGGGGGAAGCGGCGAGCAGTACTTC.

The table lists this clone with a count of one. V gene TRBV5-6 combines with J gene TRBJ2-5; 7 bases fit TRBD2. The J call may be in error: the DNA end matches TRBJ2-7 better. This CDR3 has 14 residues. Germline CDR1 and CDR2: SGHDT and YYEEEE. CDR3 loop: CASRLRGRNGEQYF. In DNA form, the CDR3 reads TGTGCCAGCAGGCTGCGGGGGAGGAATGGCGAGCAGTACTTC.

This clone showed up just once. J is TRBJ2-1 and V is TRBV7-9; 12 positions match TRBD2. Germline V gene lookup returns CDR1 SEHNR and CDR2 FQNEAQ (reference sequence). CDR3 length equals 17 residues. Trimming at V came to 6 bases and at J to 7 bases, leaving 13 bases not matched to a gene. CDR3 sequence: CASRPSPLAGGINEQFF. The CDR3 DNA reads as TGTGCCAGCAGGCCGTCCCCTCTAGCGGGAGGGATTAATGAGCAGTTCTTC.

V and J are TRBV18 and TRBJ2-7, with D tentatively TRBD2 (5 bases). From germline, CDR1 is KGHSH and CDR2 LQKENI. The V end was cut by 5 bases, the J end by 2 bases, with 16 bases between. This CDR3 contains 15 residues. The CDR3 spells CASSRDRDLTYEQYF. In DNA form, the CDR3 reads TGTGCCAGCTCAAGAGACCGGGATTTAACCTACGAGCAGTACTTC.

The CDR3 sequence: CASSSPGLSGNTGELFF. As DNA, the CDR3 is TGTGCCAGCAGTTCGCCCGGGCTAAGCGGTAACACCGGGGAGCTGTTTTTT. The chain uses TRBV27 and TRBJ2-2; D may be TRBD2 (5 bases). The CDR3 loop spans 17 amino acids. The V and J ends lost 4 bases and 2 bases respectively, with 17 bases between them. The germline V gene encodes CDR1 MNHEY and CDR2 SMNVEV (reference sequence).

V and J are TRBV2 and TRBJ2-3, with 7 bases fitting TRBD1. The V gene end was trimmed by 7 bases and the J gene end by 0 bases; junction bases not matched to a gene: 4. Germline-derived CDR1 and CDR2 are SNHLY and FYNNEI. The CDR3 has 14 amino acids. The CDR3 reads CASKGGRSTDTQYF. The CDR3 DNA is TGTGCCAGCAAAGGGGGCAGGAGCACAGATACGCAGTATTTT.

J is TRBJ1-5 and V is TRBV28; D might be TRBD1 (5 bases). Trimming removed 3 bases from V and 4 bases from J, with 19 bases in between. Germline V gene lookup returns CDR1 MDHEN and CDR2 SYDVKM. The CDR3 runs to 17 residues. CDR3 sequence: CASSLPLPGTVNQPQHF. The CDR3 coding sequence is TGTGCCAGCAGTTTGCCTCTCCCCGGGACGGTTAATCAGCCCCAGCATTTT.

This clone was seen just once. This chain links TRBV5-1 with TRBJ2-2; unclear D gene. Germline V CDR1 and CDR2: SGHRS, YFSETQ. The CDR3 sequence is 13 residues long. V lost 2 bases and J lost 4, with 6 bases in between. The CDR3 loop reads CASSFPLTGELFF. Here the CDR3 DNA reads TGCGCCAGCAGCTTCCCTCTCACCGGGGAGCTGTTTTTT.

CDR3 in amino acids: CASSKTGDSNQPQHF. Here the CDR3 DNA reads TGTGCCAGTAGTAAAACAGGGGATAGCAATCAGCCCCAGCATTTT. V usage is TRBV19 and J usage is TRBJ1-5; 7 positions agree with TRBD1. Germline V lookup: CDR1 LNHDA, CDR2 SQIVND (reference sequence). J was trimmed by 0 bases and V by 4 bases; bases with no gene match: 3. The CDR3 has 15 residues.

Concerning this clone itself: Distinct nucleotide sequences in the sample also encode this CDR3. The rearrangement uses TRBV6-1 and TRBJ1-1; the D is unclear. Per the germline V gene, CDR1 is MNHNS and CDR2 is SASEGT. Trimming cost V 2 bases and J 0 bases, with 4 bases left between them. The CDR3 consists of 13 residues. CDR3 sequence: CASSEILNTEAFF. As DNA, the CDR3 is TGTGCCAGCAGTGAAATCTTGAACACTGAAGCTTTCTTT.